Described below is a single TCR beta chain sequence and its context. V lost 5 bases, J lost 10 bases, and 11 bases stayed unmatched. CDR3 length: 15 residues. Using its own MiXCR run on the RT-PCR reads, TCRdb lists one record per CDR3 protein. This table holds 200,000 to 250,000 distinct CDR3 sequences, around 40% found once. This record belongs to a study of patients and donors after allogeneic stem cell transplantation. Sequenced: blood, either unsorted or a sorted T cell fraction (not recorded which). This chain connects TRBV12-3 or TRBV12-4 to TRBJ1-4; the match to TRBD1 covers 9 bases. This TCR came from a human donor who was either an allogeneic HSCT recipient or a stem cell or donor lymphocyte infusion donor (not recorded which). It is not recorded whose cells these are; they may come from a transplant donor. Written as DNA, the CDR3 is TGTGCCAGCAGTAACCCGCGACAGGGGGAGGCAAAACTGTTTTTT. This encodes CASSNPRQGEAKLFF.